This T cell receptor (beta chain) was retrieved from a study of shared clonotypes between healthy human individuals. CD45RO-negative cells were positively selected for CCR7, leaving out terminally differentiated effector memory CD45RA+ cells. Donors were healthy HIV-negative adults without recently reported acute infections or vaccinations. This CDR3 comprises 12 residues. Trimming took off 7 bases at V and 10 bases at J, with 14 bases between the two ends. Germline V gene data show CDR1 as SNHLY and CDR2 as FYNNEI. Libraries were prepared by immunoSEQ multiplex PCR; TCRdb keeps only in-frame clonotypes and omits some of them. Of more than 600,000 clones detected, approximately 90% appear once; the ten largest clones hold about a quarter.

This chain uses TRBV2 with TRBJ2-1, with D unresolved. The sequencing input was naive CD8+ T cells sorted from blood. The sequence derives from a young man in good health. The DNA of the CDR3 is TGTGCCAGCAAAGGCCGGATGTTCGAGCAGTTCTTC. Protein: CASKGRMFEQFF.